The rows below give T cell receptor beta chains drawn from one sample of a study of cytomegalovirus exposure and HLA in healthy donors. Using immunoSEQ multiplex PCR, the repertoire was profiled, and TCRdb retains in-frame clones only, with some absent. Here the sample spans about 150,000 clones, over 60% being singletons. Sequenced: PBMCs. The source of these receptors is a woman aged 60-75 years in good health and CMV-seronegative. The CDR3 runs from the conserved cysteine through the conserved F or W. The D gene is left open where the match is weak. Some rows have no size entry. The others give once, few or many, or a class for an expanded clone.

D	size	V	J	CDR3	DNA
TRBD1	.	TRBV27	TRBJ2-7	CASCRTGSYEQYF	TGTGCCAGCTGTCGGACAGGGTCCTATGAGCAGTACTTC
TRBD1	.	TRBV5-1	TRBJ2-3	CASSLVGQGALDTQYF	TGCGCCAGCAGCTTGGTGGGACAGGGGGCGTTAGATACGCAGTATTTT
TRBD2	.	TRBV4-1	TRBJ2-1	CASSQDRALAAYNEQFF	TGCGCCAGCAGCCAAGATCGCGCACTAGCGGCATACAATGAGCAGTTCTTC
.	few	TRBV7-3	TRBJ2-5	CASRKETGSYETQYF	TGTGCCAGCAGGAAAGAAACAGGATCCTATGAGACCCAGTACTTC
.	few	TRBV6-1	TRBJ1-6	CASSEEGVTGLYNSPLHF	TGTGCCAGCAGTGAAGAGGGGGTAACAGGTCTGTATAATTCACCCCTCCACTTT
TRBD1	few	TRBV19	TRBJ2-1	CASSMIRGPRINEQFF	TGTGCCAGTAGTATGATCAGGGGGCCCAGGATCAATGAGCAGTTCTTC
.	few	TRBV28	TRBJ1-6	CASRGRVDSPLHF	TGTGCCAGCAGGGGGAGGGTGGATTCACCCCTCCACTTT
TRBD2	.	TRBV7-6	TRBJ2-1	CASSVLAGTNEQFF	TGTGCCAGCAGCGTACTAGCGGGGACTAATGAGCAGTTCTTC
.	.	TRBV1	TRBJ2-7	CTSSQEGLAGGNPSSYEQYF	TGCACCAGCAGCCAAGAAGGCCTAGCGGGGGGTAACCCGAGCTCCTACGAGCAGTACTTC
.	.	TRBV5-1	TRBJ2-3	CASSLGGRGTDTQYF	TGCGCCAGCAGCTTGGGGGGCAGGGGAACAGATACGCAGTATTTT
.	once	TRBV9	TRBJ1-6	CASSVVDGGSYNSPLHF	TGTGCCAGCAGCGTCGTGGACGGAGGATCCTATAATTCACCCCTCCACTTT
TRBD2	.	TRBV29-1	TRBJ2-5	CSTRRLAARETQYF	TGCAGCACCCGAAGGCTAGCGGCGCGAGAGACCCAGTACTTC
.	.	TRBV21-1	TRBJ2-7	CASSKAGEGTGSYEQYF	TGTGCCAGCAGCAAAGCGGGGGAGGGGACAGGGTCCTACGAGCAGTACTTC
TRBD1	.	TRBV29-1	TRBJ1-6	CSVGKGARNSPLHF	TGCAGCGTTGGAAAGGGGGCGCGGAATTCACCCCTCCACTTT
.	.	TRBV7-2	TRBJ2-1	CASSLAGGLNEQFF	TGTGCCAGCAGCTTAGCGGGGGGGCTAAATGAGCAGTTCTTC
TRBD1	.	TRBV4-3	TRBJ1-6	CASSQESAGGQSPLHF	TGCGCCAGCAGCCAAGAATCGGCAGGGGGCCAATCACCCCTCCACTTT
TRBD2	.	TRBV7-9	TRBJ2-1	CASSPSSGGYNEQFF	TGTGCCAGCAGCCCATCTAGCGGGGGATACAATGAGCAGTTCTTC
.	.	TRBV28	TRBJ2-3	CASSSGASGTDTQYF	TGTGCCAGCAGTTCTGGGGCTAGCGGCACAGATACGCAGTATTTT
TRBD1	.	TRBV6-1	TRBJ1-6	CASRTHGQGNSPLHF	TGTGCCAGCAGGACACATGGACAGGGTAATTCACCCCTCCACTTT
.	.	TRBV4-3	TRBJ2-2	CASSQDIHTGELFF	TGCGCCAGCAGCCAAGATATTCACACCGGGGAGCTGTTTTTT
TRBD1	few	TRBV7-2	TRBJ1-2	CASSTGVGGWTRGYTF	TGTGCCAGCAGCACAGGGGTTGGAGGGTGGACACGAGGCTACACCTTC
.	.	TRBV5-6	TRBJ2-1	CASSETGISYNEQFF	TGTGCCAGCAGTGAAACAGGGATCTCCTACAATGAGCAGTTCTTC
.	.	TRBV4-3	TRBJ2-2	CASSQARWGPGPRELFF	TGCGCCAGCAGCCAAGCCCGGTGGGGCCCGGGCCCCAGGGAGCTGTTTTTT
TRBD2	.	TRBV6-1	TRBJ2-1	CASSEQGLAAKQFF	TGTGCCAGCAGTGAGCAGGGACTAGCTGCAAAGCAGTTCTTC
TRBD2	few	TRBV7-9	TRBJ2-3	CASSTTSGFTDTQYF	TGTGCCAGCAGCACGACTAGCGGCTTCACAGATACGCAGTATTTT
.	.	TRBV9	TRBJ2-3	CASSVTGISTTDTQYF	TGTGCCAGCAGCGTAACAGGGATTTCAACCACAGATACGCAGTATTTT
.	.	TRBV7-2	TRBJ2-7	CASSWEGGVSYEQYF	TGTGCCAGCAGCTGGGAGGGGGGAGTGTCCTACGAGCAGTACTTC
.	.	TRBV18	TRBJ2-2	CASSPNRALVTGELFF	TGTGCCAGCTCACCCAACAGGGCACTAGTCACCGGGGAGCTGTTTTTT
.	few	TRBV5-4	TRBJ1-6	CASSLGSSYNSPLHF	TGTGCCAGCAGCTTGGGGAGCTCCTATAATTCACCCCTCCACTTT
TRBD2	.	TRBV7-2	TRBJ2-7	CVSQGSGGPSYEQYF	TGTGTTTCGCAGGGTTCGGGAGGGCCATCCTACGAGCAGTACTTC
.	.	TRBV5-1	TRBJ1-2	CASRRLLEANYGYTF	TGCGCCAGCAGGCGACTCCTAGAAGCTAACTATGGCTACACCTTC
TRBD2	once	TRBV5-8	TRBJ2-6	CASSPLAGGLGANVLTF	TGTGCCAGCAGCCCACTAGCGGGAGGTTTGGGGGCCAACGTCCTGACTTTC
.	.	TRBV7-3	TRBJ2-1	CASSPPTRGFWIF	TGTGCCAGCAGCCCTCCTACTCGGGGTTTCTGGATCTTC
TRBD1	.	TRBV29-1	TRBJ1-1	CSALTRTGDPTEAFF	TGCAGCGCCCTAACCCGGACAGGGGATCCCACTGAAGCTTTCTTT
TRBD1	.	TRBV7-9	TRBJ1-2	CASSFGMGQGDYGYTF	TGTGCCAGCAGCTTCGGTATGGGACAGGGTGACTATGGCTACACCTTC
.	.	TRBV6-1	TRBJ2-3	CASSEDRRTQYF	TGTGCCAGCAGTGAAGACCGGAGGACGCAGTATTTT
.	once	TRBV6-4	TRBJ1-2	CASSPSPGYGYTF	TGTGCCAGCAGTCCTTCTCCAGGCTATGGCTACACCTTC
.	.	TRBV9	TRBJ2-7	CASSVGFGNYEQYF	TGTGCCAGCAGCGTGGGTTTCGGCAACTACGAGCAGTACTTC
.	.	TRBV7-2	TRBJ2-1	CASSLDTSSGEQFF	TGTGCCAGCAGCTTAGATACTAGCTCGGGTGAGCAGTTCTTC
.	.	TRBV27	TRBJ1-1	CASSLVGGPEAFF	TGTGCCAGCAGTTTGGTAGGGGGACCTGAAGCTTTCTTT
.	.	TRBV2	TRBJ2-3	CASSATRQGSTDTQYF	TGTGCCAGCAGTGCGACTAGACAAGGTAGCACAGATACGCAGTATTTT